The sequence of this TCR beta chain was determined in a study of T cells in Graves' hyperthyroidism and ophthalmopathy. About the research overall: The authors collected peripheral blood at initial diagnosis, before any treatment.

Patients with uncontrolled infections, other autoimmune diseases, pregnancy or lactation were excluded. This clonotype showed up many times. As yet, its antigen is unknown. Points from the study as a whole: Researchers found most expanded thyroid clonotypes above 0.001 in blood as well. Patients with ophthalmopathy were separated from those with stable hyperthyroidism by a 13 V-J model.

The CDR3 is 15 residues long. CDR1 MNHNS and CDR2 SASEGT come from the germline V gene. V gave up 6 bases and J gave up 5 bases, with 17 bases separating them. From RNA transcripts, TCR beta CDR3 regions were amplified. Carried out on the TCR CDR3, a first-round RT-PCR used the HTBI primer set. TCRdb redid the calling of the multiplex PCR reads with MiXCR, one entry per CDR3 protein. The sample records approximately 600,000 distinct CDR3 sequences, 15% to 20% being singletons. Material: blood. This TCR was sampled from a woman between 25 and 40 years old with Graves' hyperthyroidism. The chain couples TRBV6-1 to TRBJ2-1; no definite D call. CDR3 in DNA: TGTGCCAGCAGGCGACCTCACAGAATTAACAATGAGCAGTTCTTC. Its protein is CASRRPHRINNEQFF.